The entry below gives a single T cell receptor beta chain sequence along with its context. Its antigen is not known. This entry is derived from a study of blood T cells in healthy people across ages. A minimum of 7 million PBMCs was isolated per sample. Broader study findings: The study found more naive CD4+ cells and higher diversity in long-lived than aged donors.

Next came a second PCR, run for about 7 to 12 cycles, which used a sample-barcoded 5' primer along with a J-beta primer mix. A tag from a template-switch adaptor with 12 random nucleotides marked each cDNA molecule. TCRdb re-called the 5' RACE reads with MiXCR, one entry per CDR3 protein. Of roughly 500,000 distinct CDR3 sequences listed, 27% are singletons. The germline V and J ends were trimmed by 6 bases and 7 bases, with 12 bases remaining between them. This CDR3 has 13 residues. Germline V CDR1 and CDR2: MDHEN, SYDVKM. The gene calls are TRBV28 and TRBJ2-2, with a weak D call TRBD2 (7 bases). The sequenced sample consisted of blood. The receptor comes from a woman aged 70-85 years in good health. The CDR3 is CASRRGDIGELFF. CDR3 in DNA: TGTGCCAGCAGACGGGGGGACATCGGGGAGCTGTTTTTT.